One sample yielded the 21 T cell receptor beta chains listed below, sequenced in a study of regulatory T cells in long-lasting Graves disease. Both iRepertoire HTBI primers and Arm-PCR of CDR3 regions were used to build the TCR beta libraries. One entry per CDR3 protein, called by TCRdb with MiXCR from the multiplex PCR reads. Here the sample spans 510,000 or so distinct CDR3 sequences, 12% being singletons. The time point here: newly diagnosed GD, antithyroid drugs for less than 3 months. PBMCs were the source of the RNA used for TCR sequencing. Another study also made use of these data, one on T cells in Graves' hyperthyroidism and ophthalmopathy.

Sequencing used peripheral blood mononuclear cells (PBMCs), obtained at new diagnosis, from a patient treated with antithyroid drugs. Receptors originate from a woman between 25 and 40 years old with Graves disease.

The table lists this clonotype with many counts. V and J are TRBV30 and TRBJ1-1, with D uncertain. Trimming stripped 3 bases from V and 1 base from J, with 9 bases between. The CDR3 has 13 residues. Germline V CDR1 and CDR2: GTSNPN, SVGIG (reference sequence). Here the CDR3 reads CAWRRPWNTEAFF. The CDR3 DNA sequence: TGTGCCTGGAGGCGGCCATGGAACACTGAAGCTTTCTTT.

As regards this clonotype: With only one base between it and a far larger clone, this is likely a read error. The rearrangement links TRBV11-2 to TRBJ2-1; D uncertain. This CDR3 is built from 14 residues. The ends were cut back, 0 bases at V and 10 bases at J, with 13 bases in the middle. Germline V gene lookup returns CDR1 SGHAT and CDR2 FQNNGV. This CDR3 reads CASSLDSASYEQFF. The DNA for the CDR3 is TGTGCCAGCAGCTTAGATTCGGCGTCCTACGAGCAGTTCTTC.

This clonotype was seen repeatedly, ten times or more. The rearrangement joins TRBV6-1 to TRBJ1-1; a weak D match, TRBD1 (5 bases). Trimming took 7 bases from V and 3 from J, leaving 9 bases between them. Germline V CDR1 and CDR2: MNHNS, SASEGT. The CDR3 consists of 12 residues. DNA for the CDR3: TGTGCCAGCACAGGGTACGACACTGAAGCTTTCTTT. Translating gives CASTGYDTEAFF.

This clonotype was seen at least ten times. The chain uses TRBV19 and TRBJ2-1; 9 bases are a match to TRBD2. V was pared by 2 bases and J by 4 bases, with 3 bases of the junction left unmatched. The CDR3 runs to 15 residues. Germline CDR1 is LNHDA and CDR2 is SQIVND (reference sequence). The CDR3 sequence: CASSIFLAGYNEQFF. CDR3 sequence (DNA): TGTGCCAGTAGTATATTCCTAGCGGGATACAATGAGCAGTTCTTC.

This clonotype was seen many times. An end of the junction does not agree with germline; a read error may underlie this. V is TRBV5-1 and J is TRBJ2-7, with 10 positions matching TRBD2. Germline V CDR1 and CDR2: SGHRS, YFSETQ. The CDR3 has 15 residues. The chain's CDR3 is CASSLALAGVYEQYF. CDR3 DNA: TGTGCCAGCAGCTTGGCCCTAGCGGGAGTATACGAGCAGTACTTC.

This clonotype has a count of ten or more. This chain links TRBV6-1 with TRBJ1-1; D call uncertain. Germline loops: CDR1 MNHNS, CDR2 SASEGT. The V end was cut by 7 bases, the J end by 5 bases, with 11 bases between. The CDR3 consists of 12 residues. The CDR3 DNA reads as TGTGCCAGCAAGAAGGAGTTAACTGAAGCTTTCTTT. It encodes CASKKELTEAFF.

A few counts support this clonotype. The chain couples TRBV30 to TRBJ2-7; possibly TRBD1 for D (6 bases). CDR3 size: 13 residues. Trimming took 3 bases from V and 0 from J, leaving 9 bases between them. Germline CDR1 and CDR2: GTSNPN and SVGIG (reference sequence). CDR3 sequence: CAWRTGTSYEQYF. In nucleotides, the CDR3 is TGTGCCTGGAGGACAGGAACCTCCTACGAGCAGTACTTC.

This clonotype was seen at least ten times. The genes are TRBV2 and TRBJ2-1; TRBD2 agrees at 7 bases. Germline assignment: CDR1 SNHLY and CDR2 FYNNEI. This CDR3 spans 14 amino acids. Germline trimming cut 7 bases from V and 3 bases from J; bases unmatched to any gene: 6. This CDR3 reads CASTASGFYNEQFF. CDR3 nucleotides: TGTGCCAGCACGGCTAGCGGCTTCTACAATGAGCAGTTCTTC.

There are many counts of this clonotype. The V gene is TRBV18, the J gene TRBJ2-1, with a tentative D call TRBD1 (6 bases). This CDR3 region has 13 residues. V lost 5 bases and J 5 bases, leaving 10 bases between the germline ends. The germline gives CDR1 KGHSH, CDR2 LQKENI. The CDR3 sequence: CASSTDRNNEQFF. In DNA form, the CDR3 reads TGTGCCAGCTCAACGGACAGAAACAATGAGCAGTTCTTC.

This clonotype was found many times. The chain combines TRBV29-1 with TRBJ2-3; TRBD1 agrees at 7 bases. After removal of 4 bases from V and 4 bases from J, the junction contained 2 bases not matched to a gene. Germline V gene lookup returns CDR1 SQVTM and CDR2 ANQGSEA. The CDR3 spans 12 residues. The chain's CDR3 is CSVGGGPDTQYF. The CDR3 nucleotides read TGCAGCGTTGGAGGGGGCCCAGATACGCAGTATTTT.

This clonotype was seen ten or more times. The V gene is TRBV2, the J gene TRBJ1-5; tentatively, D is TRBD1 (5 bases). Germline lookup yields CDR1 SNHLY and CDR2 FYNNEI. This CDR3 region has 14 residues. V was cut by 6 bases and J by 4 bases, with 13 bases left in between. The CDR3 is CASRDGTANQPQHF. Here the CDR3 DNA reads TGTGCCAGCAGGGACGGGACGGCAAATCAGCCCCAGCATTTT.

There are many counts of this clonotype. This chain joins TRBV7-2 and TRBJ2-1, with 13 positions matching TRBD2. Germline-derived CDR1 and CDR2 are SGHTA and FQGNSA. The trim removed 2 bases at V and 5 bases at J, leaving 6 bases unmatched. The CDR3 is made up of 17 amino acids. In DNA, the CDR3 is TGTGCCAGCAGCTTAAGTAAGACTAGCGGGAGGCACAATGAGCAGTTCTTC. It yields the protein CASSLSKTSGRHNEQFF.

There are many counts of this clonotype. This chain connects TRBV30 to TRBJ1-3, with D uncertain. V lost 7 bases to trimming and J lost 0 bases, with 10 bases between them. The germline V gene encodes CDR1 GTSNPN and CDR2 SVGIG (reference sequence). This CDR3 is built from 13 residues. The CDR3 DNA follows: TGTGCCTTCGACCGCAGCTCTGGAAACACCATATATTTT. Encoded protein: CAFDRSSGNTIYF.

This clonotype was recorded at least ten times. The J gene is TRBJ1-4, the V gene TRBV28, with 7 bases lining up with TRBD1. From germline, CDR1 is MDHEN and CDR2 SYDVKM. V shed 10 bases and J 4 bases; nucleotides not matched to a gene: 6. This CDR3 contains 13 residues. This CDR3 reads CAIKGQYNEKLFF. The DNA for the CDR3 is TGTGCCATCAAGGGACAGTATAATGAAAAACTGTTTTTT.

This clonotype has ten or more counts. This rearrangement joins TRBV2 to TRBJ2-3; unclear D gene. The CDR3 sequence is 12 residues long. Trimming left V 0 bases short and J 4 bases short, with 2 bases between. Per germline, CDR1 SNHLY and CDR2 FYNNEI. The CDR3 nucleotides are TGTGCCAGCAGTGAAGCCCCAGATACGCAGTATTTT. Protein sequence: CASSEAPDTQYF.

This clonotype was seen ten or more times. The chain joins TRBV18 to TRBJ1-5; 8 bases are shared with TRBD1. CDR3 length equals 15 residues. Germline CDR1 reads KGHSH; CDR2 reads LQKENI. V dropped 2 bases and J dropped 9; count of bases not matched to a gene: 9. CDR3: CASSPGTGRDRPQHF. CDR3 nucleotide sequence: TGTGCCAGCTCACCAGGGACAGGTAGGGACCGGCCCCAGCATTTT.

The rearrangement uses TRBV14 and TRBJ2-5; D is uncertain. The CDR3 length is 12 residues. In germline, CDR1 is SGHDN, CDR2 FVKESK. Trimming left V 8 bases short and J 4 bases short, with 11 bases between. The CDR3 loop is CASGPSRETQYF. The CDR3 bases are TGTGCCAGCGGACCCTCCCGAGAGACCCAGTACTTC.

The sample holds many counts of this clonotype. DNA for the CDR3: TGCAGTTACCCTTGGGGCTGGCGGGAGGTGGACAATGAGCAGTTCTTC. The encoded protein is CSYPWGWREVDNEQFF. The rearrangement links TRBV20-1 to TRBJ2-1; 8 bases fit TRBD2. Germline V gene lookup returns CDR1 DFQATT and CDR2 SNEGSKA (reference sequence). The CDR3 is made up of 16 amino acids. The trim removed 8 bases at V and 5 bases at J, leaving 17 bases unmatched.

This clonotype was found a few times. A much bigger clone sits one base away, suggesting this may be a read error. The rearrangement joins TRBV30 to TRBJ2-4, with unresolved D. The germline V gene encodes CDR1 GTSNPN and CDR2 SVGIG (reference sequence). This CDR3 spans 12 amino acids. V lost 6 bases and J 7 bases, leaving 13 bases between the germline ends. Written as DNA, the CDR3 is TGTGCCTGCGCCCCAGTGGGGAACATTCAGTACTTC. This gives the protein CACAPVGNIQYF.

In this sample, this clonotype turned up many times. V and J are TRBV27 and TRBJ1-4, with D hard to call. The CDR3 spans 15 residues. Germline V CDR1 and CDR2: MNHEY, SMNVEV (reference sequence). V shed 5 bases and J shed 3 bases, with 13 bases lying between them. CDR3 sequence (DNA): TGTGCCAGCAGTCCCCTCGCCTGGCCTAATGAAAAACTGTTTTTT. Residues: CASSPLAWPNEKLFF.

There are many counts of this clonotype. The genes are TRBV11-2 and TRBJ2-5, with unresolved D. Trimming cost V 1 base and J 0 bases, with 3 bases left between them. The CDR3 is 13 amino acids. CDR1 and CDR2 from the germline V gene are SGHAT and FQNNGV. The CDR3 nucleotides read TGTGCCAGCAGCTTAGGCAACCAAGAGACCCAGTACTTC. It yields the protein CASSLGNQETQYF.